Listed below are T cell receptor beta chains from one sample, sequenced in a study of T-cell reconstitution after alpha-beta-depleted transplantation in children. Via MiXCR, TCRdb re-called the PCR reads, giving one row per CDR3 protein. The table has around 240,000 distinct CDR3 sequences, 9% to 10% seen once; the top ten hold 5% to 6%. The starting material was PBMCs from the stem cell graft donor, obtained from the stem cell graft. Every receptor here comes from a human donor who donated a stem cell graft to a child with SCID. The CDR3 runs from the conserved cysteine through the conserved F or W. A D gene is named only where the DNA matches it firmly. The size of a clone is reported for some rows only, either as once, few or many, or as a class for expanded clones.

V gene: TRBV5-1
D gene: NA
J gene: TRBJ1-5
clone size: NA
CDR3 protein: CASSLKGTPNQPQHF
CDR3 DNA: TGCGCCAGCAGCTTGAAGGGGACCCCCAATCAGCCCCAGCATTTT

V gene: TRBV7-2
D gene: NA
J gene: TRBJ2-7
clone size: many
CDR3 protein: CASSLVGGSVEQYF
CDR3 DNA: TGTGCCAGCAGCTTAGTCGGTGGTTCGGTAGAGCAGTACTTC

V gene: TRBV24-1
D gene: NA
J gene: TRBJ2-7
clone size: many
CDR3 protein: CATSDSSRASYEQYF
CDR3 DNA: TGTGCCACCAGTGATTCAAGTAGGGCATCCTACGAGCAGTACTTC

V gene: TRBV11-2
D gene: NA
J gene: TRBJ1-1
clone size: many
CDR3 protein: CASSTSAQHTEAFF
CDR3 DNA: TGTGCCAGCAGCACCTCGGCGCAGCACACTGAAGCTTTCTTT

V gene: TRBV7-2
D gene: NA
J gene: TRBJ2-1
clone size: many
CDR3 protein: CASSLVPGSYNEQFF
CDR3 DNA: TGTGCCAGCAGCTTAGTTCCAGGATCCTACAATGAGCAGTTCTTC

V gene: TRBV24-1
D gene: NA
J gene: TRBJ2-2
clone size: many
CDR3 protein: CATSGGVSPNTGELFF
CDR3 DNA: TGTGCCACCAGTGGAGGGGTATCTCCGAACACCGGGGAGCTGTTTTTT

V gene: TRBV12-3/TRBV12-4
D gene: TRBD1
J gene: TRBJ2-7
clone size: many
CDR3 protein: CASSRTGTATYEQYF
CDR3 DNA: TGTGCCAGCAGTCGGACCGGGACAGCAACCTACGAGCAGTACTTC

V gene: TRBV7-9
D gene: TRBD2
J gene: TRBJ2-5
clone size: few
CDR3 protein: CASSLAGLAEETQYF
CDR3 DNA: TGTGCCAGCAGCTTAGCGGGACTAGCGGAGGAGACCCAGTACTTC

V gene: TRBV18
D gene: NA
J gene: TRBJ2-1
clone size: few
CDR3 protein: CASSLPPQGYNEQFF
CDR3 DNA: TGTGCCAGCTCACTCCCACCACAGGGTTACAATGAGCAGTTCTTC

V gene: TRBV15
D gene: NA
J gene: TRBJ2-1
clone size: many
CDR3 protein: CATSRDQGYNEQFF
CDR3 DNA: TGTGCCACCAGCAGAGATCAGGGCTACAATGAGCAGTTCTTC

V gene: TRBV4-2
D gene: NA
J gene: TRBJ2-2
clone size: many
CDR3 protein: CASSQETGNTGELFF
CDR3 DNA: TGTGCCAGCAGCCAAGAAACCGGGAACACCGGGGAGCTGTTTTTT

V gene: TRBV15
D gene: TRBD2
J gene: TRBJ2-7
clone size: few
CDR3 protein: CATSRELGGHEQYF
CDR3 DNA: TGTGCCACCAGCAGAGAGTTGGGAGGGCACGAGCAGTACTTC

V gene: TRBV5-1
D gene: TRBD1
J gene: TRBJ1-5
clone size: many
CDR3 protein: CASSLGTGANNQPQHF
CDR3 DNA: TGCGCCAGCAGCCTAGGGACAGGGGCCAACAATCAGCCCCAGCATTTT

V gene: TRBV7-8
D gene: TRBD2
J gene: TRBJ2-1
clone size: many
CDR3 protein: CASSLSSGGPLYNEQFF
CDR3 DNA: TGTGCCAGCAGCTTATCCTCGGGGGGACCCCTCTACAATGAGCAGTTCTTC

V gene: TRBV7-3
D gene: TRBD2
J gene: TRBJ2-3
clone size: NA
CDR3 protein: CASRTGGGGATDTQYF
CDR3 DNA: TGTGCCAGCAGGACCGGGGGCGGGGGGGCCACAGATACGCAGTATTTT

V gene: TRBV20-1
D gene: NA
J gene: TRBJ1-5
clone size: many
CDR3 protein: CSAGRTDFSNQPQHF
CDR3 DNA: TGCAGTGCGGGCCGGACAGACTTTAGCAATCAGCCCCAGCATTTT

V gene: TRBV5-1
D gene: TRBD1
J gene: TRBJ1-2
clone size: NA
CDR3 protein: CASSQTGLEGYTF
CDR3 DNA: TGCGCCAGCAGCCAGACAGGGTTGGAAGGCTACACCTTC

V gene: TRBV5-1
D gene: NA
J gene: TRBJ1-1
clone size: many
CDR3 protein: CASSLEVGWDTEAFF
CDR3 DNA: TGCGCCAGCAGCTTGGAAGTGGGTTGGGACACTGAAGCTTTCTTT

V gene: TRBV12-3/TRBV12-4
D gene: NA
J gene: TRBJ1-2
clone size: many
CDR3 protein: CASSFAARVHYGYTF
CDR3 DNA: TGTGCCAGCAGTTTCGCGGCCAGGGTTCACTATGGCTACACCTTC